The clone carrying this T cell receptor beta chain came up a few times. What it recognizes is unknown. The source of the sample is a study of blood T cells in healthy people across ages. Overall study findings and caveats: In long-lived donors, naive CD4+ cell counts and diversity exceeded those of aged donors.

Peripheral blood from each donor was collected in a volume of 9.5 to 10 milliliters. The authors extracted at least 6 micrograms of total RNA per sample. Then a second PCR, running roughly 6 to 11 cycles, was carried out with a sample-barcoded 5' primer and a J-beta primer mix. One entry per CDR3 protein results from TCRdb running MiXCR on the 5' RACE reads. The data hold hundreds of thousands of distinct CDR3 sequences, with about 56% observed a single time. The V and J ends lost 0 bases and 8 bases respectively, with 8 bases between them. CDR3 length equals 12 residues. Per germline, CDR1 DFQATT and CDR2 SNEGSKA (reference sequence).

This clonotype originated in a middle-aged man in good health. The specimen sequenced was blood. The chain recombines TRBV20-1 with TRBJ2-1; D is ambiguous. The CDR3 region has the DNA TGCAGTGCTAGAGATCCGAGAGATGAGCAGTTCTTC. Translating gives CSARDPRDEQFF.